The present TCR beta chain was sequenced within a study of control samples from healthy donors and cancer patients. The V gene's germline CDR1 is SGDLS and CDR2 YYNGEE. The CDR3 consists of 13 residues. The V end was cut by 4 bases, the J end by 2 bases, with 10 bases between. Repertoires were generated with immunoSEQ multiplex PCR, while TCRdb's copy carries only in-frame clones and drops some. The sample holds 150,000 to 200,000 clones; 94% are singletons and the top ten take over 1.3%. The chain uses TRBV9 and TRBJ2-7; D unclear. Sequences were obtained from blood. The sequence was collected from a woman between 18 and 30 years old in good health. The CDR3 DNA sequence: TGTGCCAGCAGCCCCAGACTGGCCTACGAGCAGTACTTC. As protein: CASSPRLAYEQYF.